Shown below are 25 T cell receptor beta chains from a single sample sequenced in a study of T cells in Graves' hyperthyroidism and ophthalmopathy. TCR beta CDR3 sequences were amplified from RNA transcripts. RT-PCR in the first round (using the HTBI primer set) targeted the TCR CDR3. TCRdb ran MiXCR on the multiplex PCR reads and lists one entry per CDR3 protein. The sample has almost 250,000 distinct CDR3 sequences, over 20% seen once; the top ten hold around 40%. Sequencing input: blood. These TCRs come from a woman aged 40 to 55 with Graves' ophthalmopathy.

Regarding this clonotype: This may be a read error, as it is one base from a much larger clone. The chain has TRBV28 and TRBJ2-7; the D is unclear. V lost 8 bases and J lost 2, with 7 bases in between. This CDR3 comprises 11 residues. Germline-derived CDR1 and CDR2 are MDHEN and SYDVKM. The CDR3 loop reads CASGVTYEQYF. In DNA, the CDR3 is TGTGCCAGCGGGGTTACCTACGAGCAGTACTTC.

In its sample, this clonotype was seen many times. The chain has TRBV10-3 and TRBJ2-7; D is unresolved. CDR1 and CDR2 (germline): ENHRY, SYGVKD. The CDR3 covers 11 residues. The V end lost 2 bases, the J end lost 4 bases, and 3 bases lay between the germline ends. The CDR3 reads CAISEGYEQYF. The DNA for the CDR3 is TGTGCCATCAGTGAGGGTTACGAGCAGTACTTC.

This clonotype has a count of ten or more. The J gene is TRBJ2-2, the V gene TRBV12-3 or TRBV12-4; 13 bases map to TRBD2. J gave up 6 bases and V 3 bases, and 13 bases lay outside the gene matches. CDR3 size: 19 residues. Here the CDR3 reads CASSFLTGGLAGESGELFF. The CDR3 nucleotides are TGTGCCAGCAGTTTTTTGACAGGCGGACTAGCGGGAGAGTCCGGGGAGCTGTTTTTT.

This clonotype was detected many times. The rearrangement links TRBV10-3 to TRBJ2-7; 10 positions agree with TRBD1. V shed 3 bases, J shed 2 bases, and the junction held 4 bases outside the gene matches. This CDR3 is 15 amino acids long. The germline V gene has CDR1 ENHRY and CDR2 SYGVKD. CDR3 bases: TGTGCCATCAGTGAACGTGGACAGGGGGCCTACGAGCAGTACTTC. This encodes CAISERGQGAYEQYF.

This clonotype was seen many times. The chain combines TRBV20-1 with TRBJ2-7; maybe TRBD2 (5 bases). The ends were cut back, 5 bases at V and 0 bases at J, with 11 bases in the middle. From germline, CDR1 is DFQATT and CDR2 SNEGSKA (reference sequence). The CDR3 spans 13 residues. The CDR3 reads CSAAGMFSYEQYF. DNA for the CDR3: TGCAGTGCTGCCGGGATGTTCTCCTACGAGCAGTACTTC.

This clonotype occurred many times. The V call is TRBV7-8, the J call TRBJ2-7; 15 nucleotides align to TRBD2. There are 18 residues in the CDR3. The trim removed 3 bases at V and 2 bases at J, leaving 8 bases unmatched. CDR1 is SGHVS, CDR2 FQNEAQ, per germline. The CDR3 sequence: CASSFGTSGRKPTYEQYF. The CDR3 bases are TGTGCCAGCAGCTTCGGGACTAGCGGGAGGAAGCCAACCTACGAGCAGTACTTC.

This clonotype was seen repeatedly, ten times or more. The chain is built from TRBV6-5 and TRBJ1-6; TRBD1 might be the D (5 bases). The CDR3 runs to 16 residues. V was shortened by 1 base and J by 14 bases, with 21 bases between the two germline ends. Germline V lookup: CDR1 MNHEY, CDR2 SVGAGI. For the CDR3, the DNA is TGTGCCAGCAGTTACTTGAGAGGGCCAGATCTGGGGGCCCTCCACTTT. It is translated as CASSYLRGPDLGALHF.

This clonotype was counted at least ten times. This chain connects TRBV6-5 to TRBJ2-5; a weak D match, TRBD2 (7 bases). Deletions cut 6 bases from V and 0 bases from J, with 11 bases between. The V gene's germline CDR1 is MNHEY and CDR2 SVGAGI. This CDR3 contains 14 residues. DNA of the CDR3: TGTGCCAGCAGGGGGGGGGCCAACCAAGAGACCCAGTACTTC. This encodes CASRGGANQETQYF.

This clonotype was recorded at least ten times. The chain recombines TRBV12-3 or TRBV12-4 with TRBJ2-5; TRBD2 matches at 9 bases. The CDR3 loop spans 14 amino acids. V shed 5 bases, J shed 5 bases, and the junction held 6 bases outside the gene matches. CDR3 nucleotides: TGTGCCAGCAGTGAGCGGGAGGCCGGGGAGACCCAGTACTTC. It is translated as CASSEREAGETQYF.

This clonotype occurred many times. The rearrangement joins TRBV7-2 to TRBJ2-7; 9 nucleotides match TRBD2. The CDR3 spans 15 residues. Looked up from germline, CDR1 is SGHTA and CDR2 is FQGNSA. Trimming took 6 bases from V and 0 from J; bases not matched to a gene: 6. The chain's CDR3 is CASRLTSGTSYEQYF. CDR3 nucleotides: TGTGCCAGCAGATTGACTAGCGGTACCTCCTACGAGCAGTACTTC.

The chain recombines TRBV29-1 with TRBJ2-5, with 14 bases matching TRBD2. Unmatched junction bases numbered 1, after V lost 7 bases and J lost 0 bases. The CDR3 runs 14 residues. The germline gives CDR1 SQVTM, CDR2 ANQGSEA. CDR3 coding DNA: TGCAGCGGGGGACTAGCGGGGGACCAAGAGACCCAGTACTTC. It yields the protein CSGGLAGDQETQYF.

CDR3 loop: CSVGGEGYGYTF. For the CDR3, the DNA is TGCAGCGTTGGGGGAGAGGGCTATGGCTACACCTTC. V and J are TRBV29-1 and TRBJ1-2, with D unresolved. Germline-derived CDR1 and CDR2 are SQVTM and ANQGSEA. This CDR3 has 12 amino acids. V lost 4 bases and J lost 4, with 10 bases in between.

This clonotype was detected many times. V is TRBV28 and J is TRBJ2-7; a possible D gene is TRBD2 (5 bases). Deletions cut 8 bases from V and 0 bases from J, with 14 bases between. This CDR3 is built from 14 residues. CDR1 MDHEN and CDR2 SYDVKM come from the germline V gene. The CDR3 protein is CASHGEGPSYEQYF. CDR3 nucleotide sequence: TGTGCCAGCCACGGAGAGGGCCCCTCCTACGAGCAGTACTTC.

This clonotype was seen repeatedly, ten times or more. V gene TRBV24-1 combines with J gene TRBJ1-5; D gene uncertain. The CDR3 is made up of 9 amino acids. Germline lookup yields CDR1 KGHDR and CDR2 SFDVKD. The ends were cut back, 11 bases at V and 6 bases at J, with 4 bases in the middle. CDR3 in amino acids: CARPQPQHF. In DNA form, the CDR3 reads TGTGCCAGACCTCAGCCCCAGCATTTT.

The chain combines TRBV28 with TRBJ2-5, with D unclear. The length of the CDR3 is 13 residues. V lost 2 bases, J lost 2 bases, and 6 bases lay in between. The germline CDR1 and CDR2 sequences are MDHEN and SYDVKM. The CDR3 here is CASSLVRQETQYF. CDR3 nucleotide sequence: TGTGCCAGCAGTTTAGTTAGACAAGAGACCCAGTACTTC.

The chain joins TRBV6-5 to TRBJ2-7; 11 nucleotides line up with TRBD2. V dropped 2 bases and J dropped 3; count of bases not matched to a gene: 3. Germline CDR1 reads MNHEY; CDR2 reads SVGAGI. There are 15 residues in the CDR3. The CDR3 DNA reads as TGTGCCAGCAGTTACATAGCGGGAGGGGTCTACGAGCAGTACTTC. Residues: CASSYIAGGVYEQYF.

This clonotype occurred many times. The chain combines TRBV11-1 with TRBJ1-1; 8 bases agree with TRBD1. CDR1 and CDR2 from the germline V gene are SGHAT and FQDESV (reference sequence). Trimming at V came to 9 bases and at J to 4 bases, leaving 16 bases not matched to a gene. CDR3 length equals 16 residues. The CDR3 protein is CASTRGLGFKVTEAFF. The DNA for the CDR3 is TGTGCCAGTACCAGGGGGCTTGGTTTCAAGGTCACTGAAGCTTTCTTT.

This clonotype was observed many times. This chain connects TRBV28 to TRBJ2-2, with D perhaps matching TRBD2 (7 bases). This CDR3 contains 16 residues. The V gene lost 5 bases and the J gene lost 3 bases, with 16 bases spanning the gap. Germline CDR1 and CDR2: MDHEN and SYDVKM. The CDR3 protein is CASSLTGGDDTGELFF. Here the CDR3 DNA reads TGTGCCAGCAGTCTAACGGGGGGCGATGACACCGGGGAGCTGTTTTTT.

Many counts were recorded for this clonotype. The chain couples TRBV7-6 to TRBJ2-5, with a tentative D call TRBD2 (5 bases). Trimming removed 5 bases from V and 1 base from J, with 17 bases in between. The germline CDR1 and CDR2 sequences are SGHVS and FNYEAQ. The CDR3 sequence is 16 residues long. The CDR3 loop reads CASSLSPGVFQETQYF. The CDR3 region has the DNA TGTGCCAGCAGCCTCTCCCCCGGGGTATTCCAAGAGACCCAGTACTTC.

This clonotype was detected only a few times. The chain combines TRBV29-1 with TRBJ2-5; 13 nucleotides align to TRBD2. The CDR3 is 15 residues long. The ends lost 6 bases at V and 5 bases at J; junction bases unmatched: 9. CDR1 and CDR2 (germline): SQVTM, ANQGSEA. The CDR3 sequence: CSVRTSGRGVETQYF. CDR3 in DNA: TGCAGCGTGCGGACTAGCGGGAGAGGTGTGGAGACCCAGTACTTC.

This clonotype was seen repeatedly, ten times or more. This chain connects TRBV28 to TRBJ1-2; D gene unclear. V gave up 1 base and J gave up 1 base, with 7 bases separating them. The germline gives CDR1 MDHEN, CDR2 SYDVKM. The length of the CDR3 is 14 residues. DNA of the CDR3: TGTGCCAGCAGTTTATCGGGAAATAACTATGGCTACACCTTC. This sequence encodes CASSLSGNNYGYTF.

This clonotype appeared many times. This chain connects TRBV28 to TRBJ2-7; TRBD2 agrees at 7 bases. Germline trimming cut 5 bases from V and 0 bases from J; bases unmatched to any gene: 7. CDR1 is MDHEN and CDR2 is SYDVKM in the germline V gene. The CDR3 is 15 residues long. DNA for the CDR3: TGTGCCAGCAGTCGGCCGGGGGGTTACTCCTACGAGCAGTACTTC. It specifies CASSRPGGYSYEQYF.

Only a few counts were recorded for this clonotype. The V gene is TRBV28, the J gene TRBJ2-2; 8 nucleotides agree with TRBD2. The CDR3 runs to 16 residues. Looked up from germline, CDR1 is MDHEN and CDR2 is SYDVKM. J gave up 0 bases and V 8 bases, and 8 bases lay outside the gene matches. The CDR3 DNA reads TGTGCCAGCTCTCGGGGGGGCGGGCCGAACACCGGGGAGCTGTTTTTT. Its protein product is CASSRGGGPNTGELFF. Combining the CDR3 with reference TRBV28 and TRBJ2-2 gives the whole variable domain DVKVTQSSRYLVKRTGEKVFLECVQDMDHENMFWYRQDPGLGLRLIYFSYDVKMKEKGDIPEGYSVSREKKERFSLILESASTNQTSMYLCASSRGGGPNTGELFFGEGSRLTVL.

The table lists this clonotype with many counts. The V call is TRBV6-1, the J call TRBJ1-3; no definite D call. The V gene's germline CDR1 is MNHNS and CDR2 SASEGT. Trimming removed 4 bases from V and 4 bases from J, with 8 bases in between. There are 13 residues in the CDR3. The CDR3 here is CASSVTVGNTIYF. The CDR3 nucleotides are TGTGCCAGCAGTGTCACGGTCGGAAACACCATATATTTT.

Ten or more counts support this clonotype. The J gene is TRBJ2-7, the V gene TRBV4-2, with TRBD2 identical over 13 bases. From germline, CDR1 is LGHNA and CDR2 YNFKEQ. The CDR3 sequence is 16 residues long. J gave up 4 bases and V 2 bases, and 5 bases lay outside the gene matches. The CDR3 here is CASSQPWTSGRYEQYF. CDR3 DNA: TGTGCCAGCAGCCAACCCTGGACTAGCGGGAGATACGAGCAGTACTTC.